The 27 T cell receptor beta chains listed next were all sequenced from one sample in a study of CD8 T cells in ankylosing spondylitis. Each CDR3 protein gets one entry after TCRdb re-called the 5' RACE reads with MiXCR. This sample has 250,000 to 400,000 distinct CDR3 sequences, with roughly 10% found just once. Sequencing was performed on blood, either unsorted or a sorted T cell fraction (not recorded which). Receptor source: a female donor with ankylosing spondylitis or in good health (not recorded which).

This clonotype was seen many times. The chain employs TRBV11-2 and TRBJ2-1; 8 nucleotides align to TRBD1. Germline CDR1 and CDR2: SGHAT and FQNNGV. The CDR3 has 15 residues. V shed 2 bases and J 6 bases; nucleotides not matched to a gene: 6. Here the CDR3 DNA reads TGTGCCAGCAGCTTACGAACAGGGGGTCTCAATGAGCAGTTCTTC. It is translated as CASSLRTGGLNEQFF.

The chain employs TRBV3-1 and TRBJ2-7, with D tentatively TRBD1 (5 bases). Trimming removed 1 base from V and 5 bases from J, with 9 bases in between. Germline CDR1 reads LGHDT; CDR2 reads YNNKEL (reference sequence). This CDR3 is 13 amino acids long. This CDR3 reads CASSQAQGHEQYF. The CDR3 nucleotides read TGTGCCAGCAGCCAAGCTCAGGGCCACGAGCAGTACTTC.

In this sample, this clonotype turned up many times. This chain uses TRBV6-1 with TRBJ2-7; 7 bases align to TRBD1. V trimming: 6 bases; J trimming: 5 bases; junction bases outside the gene matches: 13. CDR3 length: 15 residues. Germline CDR1 is MNHNS and CDR2 is SASEGT. The CDR3 sequence is CASRGDRWYWNEQYF. CDR3 coding DNA: TGTGCCAGCAGGGGGGACAGATGGTATTGGAACGAGCAGTACTTC.

The CDR3 loop reads CASSPGHQSLYEQYF. For the CDR3, the DNA is TGTGCCAGCAGCCCAGGACACCAGAGCCTCTACGAGCAGTACTTC. V usage is TRBV11-3 and J usage is TRBJ2-7; D might be TRBD1 (5 bases). Per the germline V gene, CDR1 is SGHNT and CDR2 is YENEEA. V lost 5 bases to trimming and J lost 3 bases, with 17 bases between them. This CDR3 comprises 15 residues.

The sample holds a few counts of this clonotype. The V gene is TRBV7-2, the J gene TRBJ1-5, with D perhaps matching TRBD1 (5 bases). The ends were cut back, 5 bases at V and 6 bases at J, with 14 bases in the middle. The CDR3 totals 14 residues. Germline V gene lookup returns CDR1 SGHTA and CDR2 FQGNSA. The CDR3 nucleotides read TGTGCCAGCAGCCGTGAGGGCAGGGCTCAGCCCCAGCATTTT. It yields the protein CASSREGRAQPQHF.

This clonotype was observed a handful of times. The CDR3 coding sequence is TGTGCCAGCAGCTTAGGGAGCGGGACTAGCACAGATACGCAGTATTTT. Translating it yields CASSLGSGTSTDTQYF. The gene calls are TRBV7-9 and TRBJ2-3; TRBD2 agrees at 7 bases. The germline CDR1 and CDR2 sequences are SEHNR and FQNEAQ (reference sequence). There are 16 residues in the CDR3. V was clipped by 1 base and J by 0 bases; unmatched bases: 4. The variable domain in full, with the rest retrieved from reference TRBV7-9 and TRBJ2-3, is DTGVSQNPRHKITKRGQNVTFRCDPISEHNRLYWYRQTLGQGPEFLTYFQNEAQLEKSRLLSDRFSAERPKGSFSTLEIQRTEQGDSAMYLCASSLGSGTSTDTQYFGPGTRLTVL.

This clonotype was recorded at least ten times. The V gene is TRBV28, the J gene TRBJ1-2; D uncertain. Germline CDR1 reads MDHEN; CDR2 reads SYDVKM. The CDR3 runs to 12 residues. Deletions cut 3 bases from V and 4 bases from J, with 6 bases between. The DNA of the CDR3 is TGTGCCAGCAGTTTTCCCCGCTATGGCTACACCTTC. It translates to CASSFPRYGYTF.

The chain has TRBV29-1 and TRBJ2-1; 8 nucleotides match TRBD1. Germline-derived CDR1 and CDR2 are SQVTM and ANQGSEA. Unmatched junction bases numbered 9, after V lost 7 bases and J lost 4 bases. This CDR3 has 14 residues. The CDR3 sequence is CSASGTGKYNEQFF. Written as DNA, the CDR3 is TGCAGCGCTTCCGGGACAGGAAAATACAATGAGCAGTTCTTC.

The rearrangement joins TRBV20-1 to TRBJ2-5; D might be TRBD2 (6 bases). The CDR3 is made up of 15 amino acids. The V gene's germline CDR1 is DFQATT and CDR2 SNEGSKA (reference sequence). The V and J ends lost 2 bases and 9 bases respectively, with 22 bases between them. The CDR3 coding sequence is TGCAGTGCTAGACCCGGGGGTAGCGAGGCTGGGGCCCAGTACTTC. Amino acids: CSARPGGSEAGAQYF.

In this sample, this clonotype turned up many times. This chain connects TRBV7-2 to TRBJ1-3, with D maybe TRBD1 (5 bases). In germline, CDR1 is SGHTA, CDR2 FQGNSA. The V and J ends lost 1 base and 3 bases respectively, with 7 bases between them. The CDR3 is 14 amino acids. CDR3 in amino acids: CASSLEGLGNTIYF. Here the CDR3 DNA reads TGTGCCAGCAGCTTAGAGGGGCTTGGAAACACCATATATTTT.

This clonotype was observed many times. The rearrangement uses TRBV19 and TRBJ2-3; possible D gene TRBD2, 5 bases. V was pared by 8 bases and J by 2 bases, with 8 bases between. The germline CDR1 and CDR2 sequences are LNHDA and SQIVND (reference sequence). CDR3 length: 12 residues. This CDR3 reads CASEGVTDTQYF. The CDR3, as DNA: TGTGCCAGTGAGGGCGTCACAGATACGCAGTATTTT.

This clonotype was detected only a few times. The chain carries TRBV9 and TRBJ2-3; D is perhaps TRBD1 (5 bases). The V gene lost 0 bases and the J gene lost 1 base, with 6 bases spanning the gap. The CDR3 length is 14 residues. The germline CDR1 and CDR2 sequences are SGDLS and YYNGEE. In DNA form, the CDR3 reads TGTGCCAGCAGCGTAGCCAGGGGCACAGATACGCAGTATTTT. This codes for CASSVARGTDTQYF.

This clonotype has a count of ten or more. The V and J genes are TRBV29-1 and TRBJ2-1; perhaps TRBD2 as D (6 bases). This CDR3 region has 12 residues. Germline V lookup: CDR1 SQVTM, CDR2 ANQGSEA. Trimming stripped 7 bases from V and 7 bases from J, with 14 bases between. The CDR3 here is CSGGLTGNEQFF. The CDR3 DNA is TGCAGCGGGGGACTGACGGGGAATGAGCAGTTCTTC.

The V gene is TRBV3-1, the J gene TRBJ2-3; 8 positions match TRBD2. This CDR3 region has 16 residues. Germline assignment: CDR1 LGHDT and CDR2 YNNKEL (reference sequence). V gave up 1 base and J gave up 2 bases; unmatched junction bases: 5. CDR3 sequence (DNA): TGTGCCAGCAGCCAAGGGACGGGGGGGCCCACAGATACGCAGTATTTT. The encoded protein is CASSQGTGGPTDTQYF.

In its sample, this clonotype was seen a few times. This chain connects TRBV4-3 to TRBJ1-2, with D hard to call. V shed 1 base and J shed 4 bases, with 25 bases lying between them. This CDR3 region has 19 residues. In germline, CDR1 is LGHNA, CDR2 YSLEER. CDR3 amino acids: CASSQASRGLEAPSYGYTF. CDR3 in DNA: TGCGCCAGCAGCCAAGCGTCGCGAGGGTTAGAAGCACCTAGCTATGGCTACACCTTC.

This clonotype was observed a few times. J is TRBJ1-2 and V is TRBV20-1; 7 positions agree with TRBD1. Per the germline V gene, CDR1 is DFQATT and CDR2 is SNEGSKA (reference sequence). This CDR3 region has 16 residues. V was clipped by 4 bases and J by 2 bases; unmatched bases: 13. The chain's CDR3 is CSATTIWVQGNYGYTF. The CDR3 DNA is TGCAGTGCTACCACGATTTGGGTACAGGGGAACTATGGCTACACCTTC.

In this sample, this clonotype turned up many times. This chain joins TRBV19 and TRBJ2-2; 9 bases fit TRBD2. The length of the CDR3 is 13 residues. The J segment lost 4 bases and the V segment lost 9 bases, leaving 3 bases of the junction unmatched. Germline loops: CDR1 LNHDA, CDR2 SQIVND (reference sequence). The DNA of the CDR3 is TGTGCCAGCCTAGCGGGACGCACCGGGGAGCTGTTTTTT. Amino acids: CASLAGRTGELFF. Based on the CDR3 plus reference TRBV19 and TRBJ2-2, the full variable domain is DGGITQSPKYLFRKEGQNVTLSCEQNLNHDAMYWYRQDPGQGLRLIYYSQIVNDFQKGDIAEGYSVSREKKESFPLTVTSAQKNPTAFYLCASLAGRTGELFFGEGSRLTVL.

The table lists this clonotype with a few counts. Mismatch with germline at one junction end may stem from a read error. The V call is TRBV2, the J call TRBJ2-1, with a tentative D call TRBD2 (5 bases). The CDR3 has 11 amino acids. From germline, CDR1 is SNHLY and CDR2 FYNNEI. The CDR3 DNA is TGTGCCAGCAGCCAAGAAAGCGGAGAAATCTTC. This sequence encodes CASSQESGEIF.

At least ten counts were recorded for this clonotype. The CDR3, as DNA: TGCAGTGCTACCCGGGACAGGGTTCCCGAGCAGTACTTC. It is translated as CSATRDRVPEQYF. V gene TRBV20-1 combines with J gene TRBJ2-7, with 9 nucleotides matching TRBD1. The V and J ends lost 4 bases and 6 bases, in that order; junction bases with no gene match: 7. Looked up from germline, CDR1 is DFQATT and CDR2 is SNEGSKA (reference sequence). The CDR3 consists of 13 residues.

This clonotype was picked up a small number of times. This sequence joins TRBV30 and TRBJ1-1; a possible D gene is TRBD1 (5 bases). V shed 3 bases and J shed 2 bases, with 13 bases lying between them. The germline V gene encodes CDR1 GTSNPN and CDR2 SVGIG (reference sequence). The CDR3 spans 14 residues. CDR3 protein: CAWRGGRKNTEAFF. CDR3 DNA: TGTGCCTGGAGGGGGGGGAGGAAAAACACTGAAGCTTTCTTT.

V gene TRBV15 combines with J gene TRBJ2-7; 9 nucleotides align to TRBD2. Germline V CDR1 and CDR2: LNHNV, YYDKDF (reference sequence). CDR3 length: 17 residues. V gave up 0 bases and J gave up 0 bases; unmatched junction bases: 6. CDR3 sequence reads: CATSRDSLAGYSYEQYF. DNA of the CDR3: TGTGCCACCAGCAGAGATTCCCTAGCGGGGTACTCCTACGAGCAGTACTTC. The full variable domain, with the rest looked up from reference TRBV15 and TRBJ2-7, is DAMVIQNPRYQVTQFGKPVTLSCSQTLNHNVMYWYQQKSSQAPKLLFHYYDKDFNNEADTPDNFQSRRPNTSFCFLDIRSPGLGDTAMYLCATSRDSLAGYSYEQYFGPGTRLTVT.

This chain joins TRBV6-2 or TRBV6-3 and TRBJ1-1; maybe TRBD1 (5 bases). Germline CDR1 MNHEY, CDR2 SVGEGT. Trimming shortened V by 3 bases and J by 8 bases, and 10 bases separated the two germline ends. This CDR3 is built from 12 residues. CDR3 nucleotide sequence: TGTGCCAGCAGTTATCCGGGACTGGAAGCTTTCTTT. Its translation: CASSYPGLEAFF.

This clonotype appeared many times. The chain employs TRBV18 and TRBJ2-3, with TRBD2 as a possible D gene (5 bases). V gave up 3 bases and J gave up 5 bases, with 15 bases separating them. Germline V gene data show CDR1 as KGHSH and CDR2 as LQKENI. The CDR3 has 15 residues. CDR3 sequence (DNA): TGTGCCAGCTCACCTCTCGAGAGGGCAAGAGATACGCAGTATTTT. Its protein product is CASSPLERARDTQYF.

This clonotype was detected many times. J is TRBJ2-5 and V is TRBV12-3 or TRBV12-4; no clear D. V dropped 3 bases and J dropped 7 bases, with 9 bases sitting between them. The CDR3 is made up of 12 amino acids. CDR3 protein: CASSLTTRTQYF. CDR3 sequence (DNA): TGTGCCAGCAGTTTGACCACTCGGACCCAGTACTTC.

This clonotype was seen at least ten times. The rearrangement joins TRBV20-1 to TRBJ1-5, with 8 bases fitting TRBD1. Germline values: CDR1 DFQATT, CDR2 SNEGSKA (reference sequence). The ends lost 5 bases at V and 3 bases at J; junction bases unmatched: 3. The CDR3 is made up of 13 amino acids. The CDR3 loop is CSAGTGLNQPQHF. The CDR3 nucleotides read TGCAGTGCTGGGACAGGCCTCAATCAGCCCCAGCATTTT.

This clonotype was recorded many times. The chain links TRBV27 to TRBJ1-2; D is uncertain. V dropped 4 bases and J dropped 2 bases, with 5 bases sitting between them. This CDR3 is 12 amino acids long. Germline lookup yields CDR1 MNHEY and CDR2 SMNVEV (reference sequence). CDR3 coding DNA: TGTGCCAGCAGTTCCTCAAACTATGGCTACACCTTC. Its protein is CASSSSNYGYTF.

The table lists this clonotype with many counts. The chain joins TRBV5-1 to TRBJ1-6; D ambiguous. The CDR3 runs 12 residues. Germline CDR1 reads SGHRS; CDR2 reads YFSETQ. The V end lost 0 bases, the J end lost 8 bases, and 3 bases lay between the germline ends. CDR3 in amino acids: CASSLVYSPLHF. The DNA of the CDR3 is TGCGCCAGCAGCTTGGTCTATTCACCCCTCCACTTT.